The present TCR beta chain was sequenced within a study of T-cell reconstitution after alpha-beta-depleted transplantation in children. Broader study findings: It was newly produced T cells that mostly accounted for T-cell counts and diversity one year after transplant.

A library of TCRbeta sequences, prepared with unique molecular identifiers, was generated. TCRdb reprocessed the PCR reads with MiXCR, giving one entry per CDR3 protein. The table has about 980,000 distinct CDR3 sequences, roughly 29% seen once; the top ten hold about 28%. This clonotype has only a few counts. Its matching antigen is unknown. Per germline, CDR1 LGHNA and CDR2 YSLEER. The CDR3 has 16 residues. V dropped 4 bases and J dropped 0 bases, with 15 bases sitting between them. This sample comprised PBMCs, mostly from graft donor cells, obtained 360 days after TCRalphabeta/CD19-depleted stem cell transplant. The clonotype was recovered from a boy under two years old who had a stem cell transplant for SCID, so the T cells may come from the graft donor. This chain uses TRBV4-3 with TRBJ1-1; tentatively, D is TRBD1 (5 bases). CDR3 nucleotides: TGCGCCAGCAGCCTCTCCCGGGGGGTTGTGAACACTGAAGCTTTCTTT. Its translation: CASSLSRGVVNTEAFF.